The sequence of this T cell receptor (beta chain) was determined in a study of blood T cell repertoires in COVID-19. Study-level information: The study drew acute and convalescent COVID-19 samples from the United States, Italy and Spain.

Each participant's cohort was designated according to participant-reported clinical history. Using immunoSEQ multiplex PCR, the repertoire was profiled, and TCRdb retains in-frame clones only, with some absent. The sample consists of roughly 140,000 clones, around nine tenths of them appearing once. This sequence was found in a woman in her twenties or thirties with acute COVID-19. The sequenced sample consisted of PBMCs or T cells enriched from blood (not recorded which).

CDR3 in DNA: TGCGCCAGCAGCTTGGATCAGGGGACAGATACGCAGTATTTT. It is translated as CASSLDQGTDTQYF. The rearrangement joins TRBV5-1 to TRBJ2-3; D may be TRBD1 (6 bases). The V end was cut by 0 bases, the J end by 3 bases, with 8 bases between. This CDR3 has 14 residues. The germline gives CDR1 SGHRS, CDR2 YFSETQ.